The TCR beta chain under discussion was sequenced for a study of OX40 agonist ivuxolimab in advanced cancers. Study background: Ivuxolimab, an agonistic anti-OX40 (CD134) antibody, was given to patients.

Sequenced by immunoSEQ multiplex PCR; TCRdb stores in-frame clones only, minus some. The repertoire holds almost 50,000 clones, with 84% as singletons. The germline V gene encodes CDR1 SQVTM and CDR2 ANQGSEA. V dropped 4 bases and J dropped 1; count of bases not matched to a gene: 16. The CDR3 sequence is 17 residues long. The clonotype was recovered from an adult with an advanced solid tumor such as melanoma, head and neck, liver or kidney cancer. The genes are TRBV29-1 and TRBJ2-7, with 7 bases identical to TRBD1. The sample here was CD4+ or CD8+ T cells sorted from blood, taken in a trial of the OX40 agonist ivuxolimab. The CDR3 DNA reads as TGCAGCGTTGTGGCCCGTTATGGGACAGCAGATTCCTACGAGCAGTACTTC. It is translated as CSVVARYGTADSYEQYF.